The 11 T cell receptor beta chains below come from one sample, sequenced in a study of blood T cell repertoires in COVID-19. Sequencing was performed with immunoSEQ multiplex PCR; in TCRdb, only in-frame clones are kept and a portion is missing. The sample contains approximately 120,000 clones, 75% to 90% of which appear only once. Source material: peripheral blood. The receptors were sampled from a woman aged 55-69 years with acute or convalescent COVID-19.

J is TRBJ1-6 and V is TRBV18; 8 bases are shared with TRBD1. This CDR3 has 15 residues. V dropped 9 bases and J dropped 7; count of bases not matched to a gene: 11. Germline CDR1 and CDR2: KGHSH and LQKENI. The CDR3 reads CASSPDRVGNSPLHF. CDR3 DNA: TGTGCCAGTTCGCCGGACAGGGTCGGCAATTCACCCCTCCACTTT.

V and J are TRBV2 and TRBJ2-7, with 7 positions matching TRBD1. This CDR3 is built from 12 residues. V was clipped by 8 bases and J by 3 bases; unmatched bases: 4. The V gene's germline CDR1 is SNHLY and CDR2 FYNNEI. Here the CDR3 DNA reads TGTGCCAGCCGTGGACAGGACTACGAGCAGTACTTC. It translates to CASRGQDYEQYF. The full variable domain, with the rest looked up from reference TRBV2 and TRBJ2-7, is EPEVTQTPSHQVTQMGQEVILRCVPISNHLYFYWYRQILGQKVEFLVSFYNNEISEKSEIFDDQFSVERPDGSNFTLKIRSTKLEDSAMYFCASRGQDYEQYFGPGTRLTVT.

The CDR3 DNA sequence: TGTGCCAGCAGCGTAGAGGGGTGGAGCAATCAGCCCCAGCATTTT. The encoded protein is CASSVEGWSNQPQHF. This rearrangement joins TRBV9 to TRBJ1-5, with a weak D call TRBD1 (5 bases). Germline CDR1 reads SGDLS; CDR2 reads YYNGEE. The V and J ends lost 0 bases and 1 base respectively, with 8 bases between them. CDR3 length: 15 residues.

The chain has TRBV30 and TRBJ1-6, with a tentative D call TRBD1 (6 bases). CDR3 length: 15 amino acids. The germline gives CDR1 GTSNPN, CDR2 SVGIG (reference sequence). The V gene lost 4 bases and the J gene lost 10 bases, with 20 bases spanning the gap. CDR3 coding DNA: TGTGCCTGGACCGGGACAAATAAGGGTAACTCACCCCTCCACTTT. The encoded protein is CAWTGTNKGNSPLHF.

The genes are TRBV6-1 and TRBJ1-5, with TRBD1 as a possible D gene (6 bases). V lost 2 bases, J lost 0 bases, and 11 bases lay in between. CDR1 and CDR2 from the germline V gene are MNHNS and SASEGT. The CDR3 has 16 residues. CDR3 sequence reads: CASSEMGQYSNQPQHF. DNA for the CDR3: TGTGCCAGCAGTGAAATGGGACAATATAGCAATCAGCCCCAGCATTTT.

V gene TRBV5-6 combines with J gene TRBJ1-5, with a tentative D call TRBD1 (5 bases). This CDR3 region has 14 residues. CDR1 and CDR2 from the germline V gene are SGHDT and YYEEEE. Trimming removed 5 bases at V and 4 bases at J, with 13 bases between. This CDR3 reads CASRKTGDNQPQHF. In nucleotides, the CDR3 is TGTGCCAGCAGGAAGACGGGGGATAATCAGCCCCAGCATTTT.

This chain links TRBV12-3 or TRBV12-4 with TRBJ1-1; TRBD1 might be the D (5 bases). The CDR3 totals 12 residues. V was pared by 3 bases and J by 7 bases, with 9 bases between. CDR3 loop: CASSFQGGEAFF. The CDR3, as DNA: TGTGCCAGCAGTTTCCAGGGAGGTGAAGCTTTCTTT.

The chain links TRBV7-2 to TRBJ2-2, with D perhaps TRBD2 (5 bases). The CDR3 runs 14 residues. Per the germline V gene, CDR1 is SGHTA and CDR2 is FQGNSA. Trimming took off 5 bases at V and 3 bases at J, with 10 bases between the two ends. The CDR3, as DNA: TGTGCCAGCAGCAAGACGGGGTACACCGGGGAGCTGTTTTTT. This gives the protein CASSKTGYTGELFF.

This clone was seen more than once but under ten times. The chain couples TRBV5-1 to TRBJ1-6; TRBD1 matches at 9 bases. CDR1 and CDR2 from the germline V gene are SGHRS and YFSETQ. The CDR3 loop spans 15 amino acids. V was clipped by 4 bases and J by 10 bases; unmatched bases: 9. The CDR3 DNA reads TGCGCCAGCAGCACAGGACAGGGGCGGTTCTCACCCCTCCACTTT. This translates into CASSTGQGRFSPLHF.

The rearrangement links TRBV3-1 (or the pseudogene TRBV3-2) to TRBJ1-1; D not certain. This CDR3 has 14 residues. V was pared by 5 bases and J by 1 base, with 11 bases between. Germline V gene lookup returns CDR1 LGHDT and CDR2 YNNKEL (reference sequence). The CDR3, as DNA: TGTGCCAGCAGCTTCGCCTCAGGGAACACTGAAGCTTTCTTT. The encoded protein is CASSFASGNTEAFF.

This chain joins TRBV9 and TRBJ2-5; 12 nucleotides agree with TRBD2. The CDR3 is 16 amino acids. V shed 4 bases, J shed 5 bases, and the junction held 9 bases outside the gene matches. Germline assignment: CDR1 SGDLS and CDR2 YYNGEE. CDR3 coding DNA: TGTGCCAGCAGCCGAAGACTAGCGGGAGAGGGGGAGACCCAGTACTTC. Its protein product is CASSRRLAGEGETQYF.